The present T cell receptor beta chain was sequenced within a study of T cells in women clearing cervical HPV infection. Study summary: Case blood drawn at lesion detection; control blood after infection cleared.

The table came from immunoSEQ multiplex PCR; TCRdb's copy has only in-frame clones and leaves some out. This repertoire includes approximately 12,000 clones. This clone is medium-sized (0.01 to 0.1%) by frequency. The read is 3 residues too short to cover the CDR3 end, so that end is filled in from the germline J gene. Losses at the gene ends were 3 bases for V and 8 bases for J; bases not matched to a gene: 3. The germline V gene encodes CDR1 DFQATT and CDR2 SNEGSKA (reference sequence). This CDR3 contains 13 residues. The TCR comes from a woman aged 18 to 75 with a cervical HPV16 infection that either progressed to CIN3+ or cleared (not recorded which). This chain joins TRBV20-1 and TRBJ2-4; 11 nucleotides agree with TRBD2. Sample: blood buffy coat. The CDR3: CSASSGGADIQYF. Incomplete CDR3 DNA: TGCAGTGCTAGTAGCGGGGGGGCTGACATT.